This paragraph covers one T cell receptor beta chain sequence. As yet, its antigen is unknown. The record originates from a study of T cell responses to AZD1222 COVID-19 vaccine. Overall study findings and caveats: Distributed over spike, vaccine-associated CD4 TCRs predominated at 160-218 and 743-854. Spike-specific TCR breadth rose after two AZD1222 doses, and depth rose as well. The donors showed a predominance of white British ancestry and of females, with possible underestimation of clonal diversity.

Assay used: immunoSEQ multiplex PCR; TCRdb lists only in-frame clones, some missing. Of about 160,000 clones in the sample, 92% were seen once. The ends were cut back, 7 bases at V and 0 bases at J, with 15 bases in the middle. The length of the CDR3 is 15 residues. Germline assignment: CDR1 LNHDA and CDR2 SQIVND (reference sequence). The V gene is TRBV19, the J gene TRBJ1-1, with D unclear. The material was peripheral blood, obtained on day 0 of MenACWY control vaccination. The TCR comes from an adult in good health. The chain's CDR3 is CASTLPSGLNTEAFF. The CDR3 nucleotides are TGTGCCAGTACCCTGCCGAGCGGCCTGAACACTGAAGCTTTCTTT. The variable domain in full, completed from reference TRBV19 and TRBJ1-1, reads DGGITQSPKYLFRKEGQNVTLSCEQNLNHDAMYWYRQDPGQGLRLIYYSQIVNDFQKGDIAEGYSVSREKKESFPLTVTSAQKNPTAFYLCASTLPSGLNTEAFFGQGTRLTVV.